This T cell receptor beta chain was sequenced in a study of control samples from healthy donors and cancer patients. The data were produced by immunoSEQ multiplex PCR, yet TCRdb's version contains in-frame clones alone and is incomplete. Found here are approximately 50,000 clones, about 92% of them singletons; the top ten hold roughly 0.8%. CDR3 size: 18 residues. Germline V gene data show CDR1 as LGHDT and CDR2 as YNNKEL (reference sequence). Trimming cost V 3 bases and J 4 bases, with 22 bases left between them. Sample: PBMCs. The J gene is TRBJ2-4, the V gene TRBV3-1 (or the pseudogene TRBV3-2); unclear D gene. The TCR comes from a man aged 30-40 years with colorectal cancer. CDR3 DNA sequence: TGTGCCAGCAGCCATCAGGTTCCCATTTGCAAAAGAAAAAACATTCAGTACTTC. Protein sequence: CASSHQVPICKRKNIQYF.